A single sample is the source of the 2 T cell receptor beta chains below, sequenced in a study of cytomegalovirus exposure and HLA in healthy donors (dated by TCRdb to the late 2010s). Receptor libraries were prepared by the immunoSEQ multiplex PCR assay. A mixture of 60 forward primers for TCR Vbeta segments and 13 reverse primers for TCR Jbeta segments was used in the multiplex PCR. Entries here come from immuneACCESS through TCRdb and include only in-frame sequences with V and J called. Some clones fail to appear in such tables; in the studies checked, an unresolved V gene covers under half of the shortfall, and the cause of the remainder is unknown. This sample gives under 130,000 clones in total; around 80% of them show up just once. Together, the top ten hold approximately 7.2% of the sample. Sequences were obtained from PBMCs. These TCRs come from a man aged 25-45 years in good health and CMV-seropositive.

Here the CDR3 DNA reads TGTGCCAGCAGCTCGGGACAGGAAGCCAAAAACATTCAGTACTTC. This translates into CASSSGQEAKNIQYF. V is TRBV7-9 and J is TRBJ2-4, with 8 bases lining up with TRBD1. The CDR3 runs 15 residues. Germline V gene lookup returns CDR1 SEHNR and CDR2 FQNEAQ (reference sequence). Losses at the gene ends were 4 bases for V and 0 bases for J; bases not matched to a gene: 2.

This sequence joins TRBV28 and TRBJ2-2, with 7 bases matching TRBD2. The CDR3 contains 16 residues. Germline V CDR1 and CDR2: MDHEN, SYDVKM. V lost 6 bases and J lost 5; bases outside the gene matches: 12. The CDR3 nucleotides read TGTGCCAGCAGCCTCAGGGCAGGGAGGGGAACCGGGGAGCTGTTTTTT. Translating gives CASSLRAGRGTGELFF.